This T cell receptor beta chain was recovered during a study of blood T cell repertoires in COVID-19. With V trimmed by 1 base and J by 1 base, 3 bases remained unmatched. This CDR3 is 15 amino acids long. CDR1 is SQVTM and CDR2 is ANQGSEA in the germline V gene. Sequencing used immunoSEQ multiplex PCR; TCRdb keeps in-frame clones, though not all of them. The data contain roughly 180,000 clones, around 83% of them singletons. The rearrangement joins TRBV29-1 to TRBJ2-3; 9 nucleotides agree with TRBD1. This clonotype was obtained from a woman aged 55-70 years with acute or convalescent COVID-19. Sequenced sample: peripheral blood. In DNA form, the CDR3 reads TGCAGCGTTGAAGGAAGGGACAGGGGCACAGATACGCAGTATTTT. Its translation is CSVEGRDRGTDTQYF.